This T cell receptor beta chain came from a study of OX40 agonist ivuxolimab in advanced cancers. CDR1 and CDR2 from the germline V gene are MNHNS and SASEGT. Trimming removed 3 bases at V and 10 bases at J, with 15 bases between. The CDR3 totals 13 residues. The data were produced by immunoSEQ multiplex PCR, yet TCRdb's version contains in-frame clones alone and is incomplete. In the table there are 55,000 to 80,000 clones, roughly nine tenths of which are singletons. The study, taken as a whole, reports: Still undetermined is the antigen specificity of the expanded peripheral T cells. CD8+ T cells showed, on average, more clonal expansion than CD4+ cells. With doses of 0.1 to 3.0 mg/kg, CD4+ and CD8+ blood T cells had undergone clonal expansion by week 6.

Note on this clone: Its antigen is undetermined.

The source was CD4+ or CD8+ T cells sorted from blood, collected in a trial of the OX40 agonist ivuxolimab. The rearrangement links TRBV6-1 to TRBJ1-2; D gene unclear. The source of this sequence is an adult with an advanced solid tumor such as melanoma, head and neck, liver or kidney cancer. The CDR3 is CASSDLGPTDYTF. The CDR3 nucleotides read TGTGCCAGCAGTGACTTAGGACCCACGGACTACACCTTC.